This T cell receptor beta chain was identified in a study of T cell responses to AZD1222 COVID-19 vaccine. Germline CDR1 SGHRS, CDR2 YFSETQ. CDR3 length: 14 amino acids. V was clipped by 4 bases and J by 0 bases; unmatched bases: 2. As for this clone: What it recognizes is unknown.

Only in-frame clones appear in the TCRdb table, and some are missing; sequencing was by immunoSEQ multiplex PCR. The table shows 100,000 to 120,000 clones, with roughly nine tenths occurring only once. Overall study findings and caveats: Baseline testing showed seropositivity in only 5 or 6 AZD1222 recipients.

The V call is TRBV5-1, the J call TRBJ1-1, with 8 bases lining up with TRBD1. Sequences were derived from peripheral blood, sampled on day 0 of MenACWY control vaccination. This clonotype was obtained from an adult in good health. The CDR3 here is CASSGQGMNTEAFF. Here the CDR3 DNA reads TGCGCCAGCAGCGGACAGGGCATGAACACTGAAGCTTTCTTT.